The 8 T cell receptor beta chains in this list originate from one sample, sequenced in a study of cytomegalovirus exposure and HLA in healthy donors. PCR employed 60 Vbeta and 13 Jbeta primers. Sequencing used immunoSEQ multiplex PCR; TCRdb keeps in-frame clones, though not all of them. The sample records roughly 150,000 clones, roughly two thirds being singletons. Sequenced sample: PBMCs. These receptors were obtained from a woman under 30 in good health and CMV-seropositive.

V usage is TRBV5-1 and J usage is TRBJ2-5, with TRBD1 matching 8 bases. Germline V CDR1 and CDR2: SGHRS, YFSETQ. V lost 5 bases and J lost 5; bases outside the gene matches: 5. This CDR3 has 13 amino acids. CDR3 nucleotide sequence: TGCGCCAGCAGTACAGGGGGACGGGAGACCCAGTACTTC. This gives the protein CASSTGGRETQYF.

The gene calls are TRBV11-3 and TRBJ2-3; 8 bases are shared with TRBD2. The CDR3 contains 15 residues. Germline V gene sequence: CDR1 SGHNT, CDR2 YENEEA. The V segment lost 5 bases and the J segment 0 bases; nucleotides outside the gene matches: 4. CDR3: CASSLSGVSTDTQYF. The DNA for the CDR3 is TGTGCCAGCAGCCTTAGCGGGGTCAGCACAGATACGCAGTATTTT.

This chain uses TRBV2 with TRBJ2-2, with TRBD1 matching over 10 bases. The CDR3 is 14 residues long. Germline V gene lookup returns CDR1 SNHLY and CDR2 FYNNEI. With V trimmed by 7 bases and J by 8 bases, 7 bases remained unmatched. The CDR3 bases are TGTGCCAGCATGGGCGGACAGGGGGTAGGGGAGCTGTTTTTT. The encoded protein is CASMGGQGVGELFF.

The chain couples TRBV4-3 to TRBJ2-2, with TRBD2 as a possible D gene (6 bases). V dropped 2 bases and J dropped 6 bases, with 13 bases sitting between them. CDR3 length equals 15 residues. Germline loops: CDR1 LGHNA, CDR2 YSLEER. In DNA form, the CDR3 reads TGCGCCAGCAGCCAATGGGGCGGGGACGCCGGGGAGCTGTTTTTT. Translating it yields CASSQWGGDAGELFF.

The CDR3 reads CASSQDQGAGRLNEQFF. The CDR3, as DNA: TGCGCCAGCAGCCAAGATCAGGGGGCGGGGCGGCTCAATGAGCAGTTCTTC. This chain links TRBV4-3 with TRBJ2-1; 8 nucleotides agree with TRBD1. This CDR3 contains 17 residues. Germline CDR1 and CDR2: LGHNA and YSLEER. Trimming removed 0 bases from V and 6 bases from J; junction bases left unmatched: 10.

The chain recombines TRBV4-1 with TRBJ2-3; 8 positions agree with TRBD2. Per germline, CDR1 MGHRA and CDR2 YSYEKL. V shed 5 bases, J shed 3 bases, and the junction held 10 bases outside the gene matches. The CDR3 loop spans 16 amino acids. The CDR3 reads CASSSSGGGRTDTQYF. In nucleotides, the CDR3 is TGCGCCAGCAGCTCTTCCGGGGGGGGGCGAACAGATACGCAGTATTTT.

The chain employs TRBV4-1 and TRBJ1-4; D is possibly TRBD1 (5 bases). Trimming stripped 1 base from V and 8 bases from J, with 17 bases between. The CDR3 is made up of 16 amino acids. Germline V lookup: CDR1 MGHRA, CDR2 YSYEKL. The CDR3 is CASSQGWEGAGEKLFF. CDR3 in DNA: TGCGCCAGCAGCCAAGGATGGGAAGGGGCAGGGGAAAAACTGTTTTTT.

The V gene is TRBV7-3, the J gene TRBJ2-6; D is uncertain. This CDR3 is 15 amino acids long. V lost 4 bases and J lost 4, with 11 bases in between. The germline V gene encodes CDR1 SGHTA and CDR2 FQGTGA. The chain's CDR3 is CASSSFYRGANVLTF. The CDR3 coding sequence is TGTGCCAGCAGCTCCTTCTACCGGGGGGCCAACGTCCTGACTTTC.